One and the same sample provided the 14 T cell receptor beta chains below, sequenced in a study of blood T cell repertoires in COVID-19. Profiling relied on immunoSEQ multiplex PCR, and the TCRdb table lists in-frame clones only, not all of them. In the table there are roughly 200,000 clones, around 85% of which are singletons. What was sequenced was PBMCs or T cells enriched from blood (not recorded which). These receptors were obtained from a woman aged 45-59 years in a cohort exposed to, infected with or recovered from COVID-19 (not recorded which).

This clone was detected only a few times. The V call is TRBV28, the J call TRBJ1-2, with TRBD1 matching 8 bases. V trimming: 6 bases; J trimming: 7 bases; junction bases outside the gene matches: 10. Per germline, CDR1 MDHEN and CDR2 SYDVKM. This CDR3 contains 14 residues. The chain's CDR3 is CASSSPDRAVGYTF. In DNA form, the CDR3 reads TGTGCCAGCAGCTCCCCGGACAGGGCAGTTGGCTACACCTTC.

The chain combines TRBV11-2 with TRBJ2-5; D perhaps matches TRBD1 (6 bases). The CDR3 sequence is 14 residues long. Germline-derived CDR1 and CDR2 are SGHAT and FQNNGV. The V and J ends lost 5 bases and 3 bases respectively, with 13 bases between them. CDR3 DNA sequence: TGTGCCAGCAGCCCGAGGGACATTGAAGAGACCCAGTACTTC. This translates into CASSPRDIEETQYF.

The chain joins TRBV10-3 to TRBJ1-1, with 8 bases identical to TRBD1. The CDR3 consists of 15 residues. Trimming at V came to 5 bases and at J to 5 bases, leaving 10 bases not matched to a gene. Germline V gene data show CDR1 as ENHRY and CDR2 as SYGVKD. CDR3 in DNA: TGTGCCATCAGTTCTGAAGCAGGGGGCCAAACTGAAGCTTTCTTT. Its protein product is CAISSEAGGQTEAFF.

J is TRBJ1-2 and V is TRBV29-1, with 7 positions matching TRBD1. This CDR3 is 14 amino acids long. With V trimmed by 7 bases and J by 1 base, 9 bases remained unmatched. Germline V lookup: CDR1 SQVTM, CDR2 ANQGSEA. The chain's CDR3 is CSAVGQADNYGYTF. The CDR3 DNA reads TGCAGCGCAGTCGGACAGGCCGATAACTATGGCTACACCTTC. Filled out from reference TRBV29-1 and TRBJ1-2, the complete variable domain reads SAVISQKPSRDICQRGTSLTIQCQVDSQVTMMFWYRQQPGQSLTLIATANQGSEATYESGFVIDKFPISRPNLTFSTLTVSNMSPEDSSIYLCSAVGQADNYGYTFGSGTRLTVV.

This rearrangement joins TRBV6-1 to TRBJ1-2; TRBD1 agrees at 7 bases. The J segment lost 4 bases and the V segment lost 3 bases, leaving 8 bases of the junction unmatched. Germline CDR1 and CDR2: MNHNS and SASEGT. The CDR3 consists of 15 residues. The CDR3 bases are TGTGCCAGCAGTGACCCCCTACAGGGGAGCTATGGCTACACCTTC. This sequence encodes CASSDPLQGSYGYTF.

V is TRBV3-1 (or the pseudogene TRBV3-2) and J is TRBJ2-5; D unclear. Germline V gives CDR1 LGHDT, CDR2 YNNKEL (reference sequence). This CDR3 comprises 14 residues. V was cut by 1 base and J by 2 bases, with 8 bases left in between. For the CDR3, the DNA is TGTGCCAGCAGCCAAGTTTACGGGCAAGAGACCCAGTACTTC. Amino acid sequence: CASSQVYGQETQYF.

V is TRBV5-4 and J is TRBJ1-1, with D unresolved. The V end was cut by 5 bases, the J end by 6 bases, with 11 bases between. The CDR3 has 12 residues. Germline lookup yields CDR1 SGHNT and CDR2 YYREEE (reference sequence). The CDR3 DNA is TGTGCCAGCAGGGGCGAGGGCCCTGAAGCTTTCTTT. This translates into CASRGEGPEAFF.

The rearrangement uses TRBV30 and TRBJ1-6; D unclear. The germline CDR1 and CDR2 sequences are GTSNPN and SVGIG (reference sequence). The CDR3 consists of 11 residues. Trimming cost V 5 bases and J 15 bases, with 14 bases left between them. Here the CDR3 DNA reads TGTGCCTGGGCCGGGAGTACACTCCTCCACTTT. The encoded protein is CAWAGSTLLHF.

V gene TRBV4-3 combines with J gene TRBJ2-2, with 9 bases identical to TRBD2. J gave up 4 bases and V 0 bases, and 12 bases lay outside the gene matches. The CDR3 runs 19 residues. The germline V gene encodes CDR1 LGHNA and CDR2 YSLEER. CDR3 bases: TGCGCCAGCAGCCAAGATAGCCCGGCGGGGGGGTTGAGCACCGGGGAGCTGTTTTTT. Its protein is CASSQDSPAGGLSTGELFF.

V is TRBV6-5 and J is TRBJ1-1; a weak D match, TRBD1 (6 bases). CDR3 length: 14 amino acids. Germline V gives CDR1 MNHEY, CDR2 SVGAGI. Trimming stripped 4 bases from V and 5 bases from J, with 14 bases between. The CDR3 reads CASSWTAKGTEAFF. CDR3 DNA sequence: TGTGCCAGCAGTTGGACAGCCAAGGGAACTGAAGCTTTCTTT.

Points on this clone: A read error may produce the germline difference seen at one junction end. This chain connects TRBV6-2 or TRBV6-3 to TRBJ1-5, with D perhaps matching TRBD1 (6 bases). CDR1 is MNHEY, CDR2 SVGEGT, per germline. The CDR3 totals 15 residues. The CDR3 DNA follows: TGTGCCAGCAGTCTACAGGGCCCTAGCTATCAGCCCCAGCATTTT. Encoded protein: CASSLQGPSYQPQHF.

The chain is built from TRBV19 and TRBJ2-2; weak D call: TRBD1 (5 bases). Germline CDR1 is LNHDA and CDR2 is SQIVND (reference sequence). The CDR3 loop spans 12 amino acids. With 4 bases removed from V and 6 bases from J, the gap between germline ends came to 6 bases. The CDR3 region is CASSTGPGELFF. The CDR3 DNA is TGTGCCAGTAGTACAGGGCCCGGGGAGCTGTTTTTT.

This clone has just one count. CDR3 sequence: CASSQLAGYTF. CDR3 DNA: TGTGCCAGCAGCCAATTAGCGGGCTACACCTTC. The chain joins TRBV6-2 or TRBV6-3 to TRBJ1-2, with unresolved D. V lost 6 bases to trimming and J lost 8 bases, with 10 bases between them. Germline loops: CDR1 MNHEY, CDR2 SVGEGT. CDR3 length: 11 amino acids.

The chain joins TRBV7-2 to TRBJ1-2, with a possible D match to TRBD1 (5 bases). CDR1 is SGHTA, CDR2 FQGNSA, per germline. The CDR3 loop spans 13 amino acids. V was trimmed by 1 base and J by 8 bases, leaving 11 bases between them. The CDR3 DNA follows: TGTGCCAGCAGCTTAGAACCAGGGATAGGCTACACCTTC. Translated: CASSLEPGIGYTF.